One and the same sample provided the 11 T cell receptor beta chains below, sequenced in a study of cytomegalovirus exposure and HLA in healthy donors. The PCR had 60 Vbeta and 13 Jbeta primers. TCRdb's table, derived via immunoSEQ multiplex PCR, lists solely in-frame clones and lacks some. The table lists 130,000 or so clones, around 80% of them singletons, with 3% to 3.5% in the top ten. Material for sequencing was PBMCs. The origin of the receptors is a man between 18 and 35 years old in good health and CMV-seropositive.

The rearrangement uses TRBV6-1 and TRBJ1-3; D not certain. Per the germline V gene, CDR1 is MNHNS and CDR2 is SASEGT. There are 18 residues in the CDR3. V lost 3 bases and J lost 7, with 25 bases in between. The CDR3 spells CASSEWADISPFRNTIYF. CDR3 coding DNA: TGTGCCAGCAGTGAGTGGGCCGACATATCGCCCTTTAGGAACACCATATATTTT.

In regard to this clone: At one end the junction does not follow the germline gene, possibly because of a read error. This chain links TRBV6-1 with TRBJ2-7, with TRBD1 matching over 7 bases. The DNA end favors TRBJ2-1, so the J call may be wrong. This CDR3 has 14 residues. Germline lookup yields CDR1 MNHNS and CDR2 SASEGT. The CDR3 spells CASSGTGEYNEQFF. CDR3 bases: TGTGCTAGCAGCGGAACAGGGGAGTACAATGAGCAGTTCTTC.

The V and J genes are TRBV6-6 and TRBJ2-1; 11 nucleotides line up with TRBD2. CDR1 is MNHNY and CDR2 is SVGAGI in the germline V gene (reference sequence). CDR3 length: 15 amino acids. J gave up 7 bases and V 5 bases, and 7 bases lay outside the gene matches. CDR3 nucleotide sequence: TGTGCCAGCAGTACTACTAGCGGGAGATGGAATGAGCAGTTCTTC. Its protein product is CASSTTSGRWNEQFF.

The V gene is TRBV30, the J gene TRBJ2-1; D is uncertain. CDR1 and CDR2 from the germline V gene are GTSNPN and SVGIG (reference sequence). CDR3 length: 13 residues. With 0 bases removed from V and 6 bases from J, the gap between germline ends came to 9 bases. The DNA for the CDR3 is TGTGCCTGGAGTGTAGATGTGGCCAATGAGCAGTTCTTC. This encodes CAWSVDVANEQFF.

The V gene is TRBV30, the J gene TRBJ2-5; D gene uncertain. The CDR3 is 12 amino acids. CDR1 and CDR2 (germline): GTSNPN, SVGIG (reference sequence). Between the trimmed V and J ends, which lost 1 base and 1 base, there was a span of 4 bases. The CDR3 here is CAWSDLQETQYF. As DNA, the CDR3 is TGTGCCTGGAGTGATCTCCAAGAGACCCAGTACTTC.

The genes are TRBV19 and TRBJ1-1; the match to TRBD1 covers 11 bases. The CDR3 sequence is 16 residues long. V lost 6 bases and J lost 3; bases outside the gene matches: 9. Germline lookup yields CDR1 LNHDA and CDR2 SQIVND (reference sequence). CDR3 protein: CASRTYRTGGYTEAFF. CDR3 DNA sequence: TGTGCCAGTAGAACCTATAGGACAGGGGGCTACACTGAAGCTTTCTTT.

V and J are TRBV6-5 and TRBJ2-1, with 16 positions matching TRBD2. Trimming at V came to 4 bases and at J to 10 bases, leaving 7 bases not matched to a gene. The V gene's germline CDR1 is MNHEY and CDR2 SVGAGI. This CDR3 contains 16 residues. CDR3 nucleotide sequence: TGTGCCAGCAGTTCGGGGACTAGCGGGAGGGTGGGAGAGCAGTTCTTC. This codes for CASSSGTSGRVGEQFF.

A few counts support this clone. The V and J genes are TRBV19 and TRBJ1-5, with D possibly TRBD1 on 5 matching bases. Trimming took off 7 bases at V and 15 bases at J, with 28 bases between the two ends. CDR1 and CDR2 from the germline V gene are LNHDA and SQIVND (reference sequence). CDR3 length: 15 residues. The CDR3 bases are TGTGCCAGTAAATCAGCGGGGACCGGGGGTTGGACCCCGCATTTT. Encoded protein: CASKSAGTGGWTPHF.

This chain joins TRBV13 and TRBJ1-1; D might be TRBD1 (5 bases). Trimming shortened V by 1 base and J by 10 bases, and 10 bases separated the two germline ends. CDR1 is PRHDT, CDR2 FYEKMQ, per germline (reference sequence). This CDR3 spans 12 amino acids. As DNA, the CDR3 is TGTGCCAGCAGCTTAGCCCAGCAGGGAGCTTTCTTT. It translates to CASSLAQQGAFF.

The J gene is TRBJ2-2, the V gene TRBV7-8; 8 positions agree with TRBD1. The CDR3 is made up of 16 amino acids. Germline V gives CDR1 SGHVS, CDR2 FQNEAQ. J lost 8 bases, V lost 4 bases, and 12 bases had no gene match. CDR3 sequence: CASSSIRGQSSGELFF. The CDR3 DNA is TGTGCCAGCAGCTCCATCAGGGGGCAATCTTCAGGGGAGCTGTTTTTT.

The gene calls are TRBV4-1 and TRBJ2-7; no clear D gene. CDR3 length: 15 amino acids. Germline CDR1 MGHRA, CDR2 YSYEKL. V lost 0 bases and J 3 bases, leaving 12 bases between the germline ends. The CDR3 region is CASSQDRMAVYEQYF. The CDR3 coding sequence is TGCGCCAGCAGCCAAGATCGTATGGCGGTCTACGAGCAGTACTTC.